The clone carrying this T cell receptor beta chain was observed many times. This sample is drawn from a study of blood T cell repertoires in COVID-19. Sequenced by immunoSEQ multiplex PCR; TCRdb stores in-frame clones only, minus some. Seen here are tens of thousands of clones, around four fifths observed once, and the top ten hold roughly 5.7%. The sequencing sample was made of peripheral blood. The TCR sequence derives from an older man with acute or convalescent COVID-19.

CDR3 nucleotides: TGTGCCAGCAGGGCTCAGGACACAGATACGCAGTATTTT. Translating gives CASRAQDTDTQYF. The V gene is TRBV28, the J gene TRBJ2-3; D not resolved. The germline gives CDR1 MDHEN, CDR2 SYDVKM. The V gene lost 6 bases and the J gene lost 2 bases, with 9 bases spanning the gap. There are 13 residues in the CDR3.